A single sample gave rise to the 28 T cell receptor beta chains below, sequenced in a study of cytomegalovirus exposure and HLA in healthy donors. The PCR employed 60 Vbeta primers together with 13 Jbeta primers. Data came from immunoSEQ multiplex PCR; TCRdb stores just in-frame clones and leaves some out. The repertoire holds about 160,000 clones, with around 90% as singletons. The sample was PBMCs. The receptors stem from a woman aged 25 to 39 in good health and CMV-seronegative.

This chain uses TRBV5-4 with TRBJ2-7; TRBD1 aligns across 7 bases. The CDR3 is 18 residues long. Per the germline V gene, CDR1 is SGHNT and CDR2 is YYREEE (reference sequence). The V gene end was trimmed by 4 bases and the J gene end by 3 bases; junction bases not matched to a gene: 19. CDR3 amino acids: CASSERGQGTSLVYEQYF. As DNA, the CDR3 is TGTGCCAGCAGCGAGAGGGGGCAGGGTACCTCCCTTGTCTACGAGCAGTACTTC.

The chain is built from TRBV19 and TRBJ1-4, with TRBD1 as a possible D gene (6 bases). The V gene's germline CDR1 is LNHDA and CDR2 SQIVND (reference sequence). CDR3 length equals 14 residues. The V end was cut by 5 bases, the J end by 6 bases, with 13 bases between. The CDR3, as DNA: TGTGCCAGTAGTCCCGACAGGTGGGATGAAAAACTGTTTTTT. Its protein is CASSPDRWDEKLFF.

The gene calls are TRBV5-6 and TRBJ1-2; 7 bases are a match to TRBD1. The V and J ends lost 6 bases and 5 bases, in that order; junction bases with no gene match: 16. The germline CDR1 and CDR2 sequences are SGHDT and YYEEEE. The CDR3 is 16 amino acids. DNA of the CDR3: TGTGCCAGCATCGGGGCGGGACAGACGGATATTTATGGCTACACCTTC. Protein product: CASIGAGQTDIYGYTF.

This chain links TRBV30 with TRBJ2-1; D might be TRBD2 (5 bases). V gave up 4 bases and J gave up 7 bases, with 11 bases separating them. The CDR3 is 12 residues long. In germline, CDR1 is GTSNPN, CDR2 SVGIG (reference sequence). This CDR3 reads CAWTGFSNEQFF. CDR3 sequence (DNA): TGTGCCTGGACGGGATTTTCGAATGAGCAGTTCTTC.

The rearrangement joins TRBV11-2 to TRBJ1-1, with 9 bases aligning to TRBD1. The germline gives CDR1 SGHAT, CDR2 FQNNGV. The CDR3 runs 14 residues. V was clipped by 6 bases and J by 6 bases; unmatched bases: 8. Here the CDR3 DNA reads TGTGCCAGCAGATATACTACAGGGGGCTCTGAAGCTTTCTTT. Translation gives CASRYTTGGSEAFF.

V and J are TRBV27 and TRBJ2-3; D is uncertain. V dropped 3 bases and J dropped 6 bases, with 16 bases sitting between them. Germline values: CDR1 MNHEY, CDR2 SMNVEV (reference sequence). The CDR3 contains 15 residues. In nucleotides, the CDR3 is TGTGCCAGCAGTTTGTTGACACCTTTCTCTGATACGCAGTATTTT. Translating gives CASSLLTPFSDTQYF.

V is TRBV28 and J is TRBJ1-2; 9 bases are shared with TRBD1. The CDR3 sequence is 14 residues long. Germline V gene data show CDR1 as MDHEN and CDR2 as SYDVKM. Unmatched junction bases numbered 9, after V lost 5 bases and J lost 8 bases. CDR3: CASSPGQGGEGYTF. The CDR3 DNA sequence: TGTGCCAGCAGTCCGGGACAGGGAGGTGAGGGCTACACCTTC.

The rearrangement links TRBV19 to TRBJ2-7, with TRBD1 identical over 8 bases. Germline CDR1 LNHDA, CDR2 SQIVND (reference sequence). The CDR3 runs 15 residues. Unmatched junction bases numbered 8, after V lost 4 bases and J lost 3 bases. The CDR3 sequence: CASSRYQGAVYEQYF. The CDR3 DNA sequence: TGTGCCAGTAGTAGGTACCAGGGGGCTGTCTACGAGCAGTACTTC.

The chain combines TRBV27 with TRBJ2-1; 10 bases map to TRBD1. The CDR3 consists of 15 residues. Germline CDR1 and CDR2: MNHEY and SMNVEV (reference sequence). V shed 6 bases and J 8 bases; nucleotides not matched to a gene: 10. CDR3 sequence: CASRKTGQGFYEQFF. The DNA for the CDR3 is TGTGCCAGCAGAAAGACGGGACAGGGGTTCTATGAGCAGTTCTTC.

The rearrangement uses TRBV19 and TRBJ2-3, with D unclear. Trimming removed 5 bases from V and 2 bases from J, with 5 bases in between. The CDR3 length is 12 residues. Germline assignment: CDR1 LNHDA and CDR2 SQIVND (reference sequence). CDR3: CASSDITDTQYF. CDR3 nucleotide sequence: TGTGCCAGTAGTGACATCACAGATACGCAGTATTTT.

The J gene is TRBJ2-1, the V gene TRBV6-1, with TRBD2 as a possible D gene (6 bases). The CDR3 runs to 20 residues. Trimming removed 4 bases from V and 4 bases from J, with 29 bases in between. Per germline, CDR1 MNHNS and CDR2 SASEGT. This chain's CDR3 is CASSGHLSGVGLGVYNEQFF. DNA of the CDR3: TGTGCCAGCAGTGGCCACCTTAGCGGAGTAGGCCTAGGGGTTTACAATGAGCAGTTCTTC.

In DNA, the CDR3 is TGTGCTTCAGCAGGCAACTGGGGCACAGATACGCAGTATTTT. Amino acids: CASAGNWGTDTQYF. The rearrangement joins TRBV15 to TRBJ2-3; no clear D gene. Germline values: CDR1 LNHNV, CDR2 YYDKDF (reference sequence). The CDR3 length is 14 residues.

This clone was detected only once. This chain uses TRBV29-1 with TRBJ2-5, with D unclear. Trimming removed 4 bases from V and 1 base from J, with 13 bases in between. Germline V gives CDR1 SQVTM, CDR2 ANQGSEA. The CDR3 runs to 14 residues. The CDR3 region has the DNA TGCAGCGTTGTGGGCCTATTCGCCCAAGAGACCCAGTACTTC. Its translation is CSVVGLFAQETQYF.

This clone has just a few counts. The rearrangement uses TRBV6-5 and TRBJ1-6; 9 bases are shared with TRBD1. J was trimmed by 11 bases and V by 5 bases; bases with no gene match: 7. Germline CDR1 and CDR2: MNHEY and SVGAGI. The CDR3 consists of 14 residues. The CDR3 sequence: CASSIQGALAPLHF. Written as DNA, the CDR3 is TGTGCCAGCAGTATACAGGGGGCCCTGGCACCCCTCCACTTT.

The genes are TRBV7-9 and TRBJ2-3; D possibly corresponds to TRBD1 (5 bases). The CDR3 sequence is 14 residues long. In germline, CDR1 is SEHNR, CDR2 FQNEAQ (reference sequence). Trimming shortened V by 2 bases and J by 7 bases, and 13 bases separated the two germline ends. The CDR3 region is CASSLLSVGHTQYF. The CDR3 nucleotides are TGTGCCAGCAGCTTACTCTCAGTGGGGCATACGCAGTATTTT.

This rearrangement joins TRBV27 to TRBJ1-2; D perhaps matches TRBD1 (5 bases). V was clipped by 6 bases and J by 5 bases, with 13 bases between them. The germline gives CDR1 MNHEY, CDR2 SMNVEV (reference sequence). The CDR3 is made up of 13 amino acids. The CDR3 loop reads CASSSGMWYGYTF. CDR3 coding DNA: TGTGCCAGCAGCTCAGGGATGTGGTATGGCTACACCTTC.

The chain is built from TRBV30 and TRBJ1-5; D gene ambiguous. Germline CDR1 GTSNPN, CDR2 SVGIG (reference sequence). V lost 1 base and J lost 0, with 4 bases in between. The CDR3 contains 13 residues. This CDR3 reads CAWSAGSNQPQHF. In DNA form, the CDR3 reads TGTGCCTGGAGTGCGGGTAGCAATCAGCCCCAGCATTTT.

Comment on this clone: Other DNA sequences of this sample code for an identical CDR3. The rearrangement links TRBV9 to TRBJ2-5; 12 bases fit TRBD2. This CDR3 has 16 residues. Germline V CDR1 and CDR2: SGDLS, YYNGEE. V lost 4 bases, J lost 5 bases, and 9 bases stayed unmatched. The CDR3 spells CASSLTNGLAGETQYF. CDR3 DNA: TGTGCCAGCAGCCTTACTAATGGACTAGCGGGGGAGACCCAGTACTTC.

The V and J genes are TRBV13 and TRBJ2-7; 8 nucleotides match TRBD1. After removal of 5 bases from V and 5 bases from J, the junction contained 8 bases not matched to a gene. Germline V lookup: CDR1 PRHDT, CDR2 FYEKMQ (reference sequence). The CDR3 contains 14 residues. The DNA for the CDR3 is TGTGCCAGCAGCCAATGGACAGGGAAGAACGAGCAGTACTTC. Its translation: CASSQWTGKNEQYF.

This clone was counted only a few times. This chain uses TRBV29-1 with TRBJ1-4; 8 bases agree with TRBD1. Germline assignment: CDR1 SQVTM and CDR2 ANQGSEA. V dropped 7 bases and J dropped 6; count of bases not matched to a gene: 7. CDR3 size: 13 residues. The CDR3 DNA sequence: TGCAGCGCCGAAGACAGGGGCGATGAAAAACTGTTTTTT. It codes for CSAEDRGDEKLFF.

This chain links TRBV7-2 with TRBJ1-5; no definite D call. V lost 0 bases and J 2 bases, leaving 8 bases between the germline ends. This CDR3 region has 15 residues. Per the germline V gene, CDR1 is SGHTA and CDR2 is FQGNSA. This CDR3 reads CASSLAGTGNQPQHF. The DNA for the CDR3 is TGTGCCAGCAGCTTAGCCGGAACAGGCAATCAGCCCCAGCATTTT.

A single count supports this clone. The chain joins TRBV19 to TRBJ1-1; D is possibly TRBD1 (5 bases). Trimming pared 2 bases from V and 3 bases from J, leaving 13 bases between. Germline CDR1 and CDR2: LNHDA and SQIVND (reference sequence). The CDR3 is made up of 15 amino acids. CDR3 DNA: TGTGCCAGTAGTATATGGGGCCGGAGGGACACTGAAGCTTTCTTT. It translates to CASSIWGRRDTEAFF. Variable domain in full (rest from reference TRBV19 and TRBJ1-1): DGGITQSPKYLFRKEGQNVTLSCEQNLNHDAMYWYRQDPGQGLRLIYYSQIVNDFQKGDIAEGYSVSREKKESFPLTVTSAQKNPTAFYLCASSIWGRRDTEAFFGQGTRLTVV.

The chain employs TRBV9 and TRBJ1-4; D uncertain. CDR1 SGDLS and CDR2 YYNGEE come from the germline V gene. V was trimmed by 3 bases and J by 5 bases, leaving 20 bases between them. CDR3 length: 17 amino acids. CDR3 sequence: CASSDSAFGRENEKLFF. The CDR3 nucleotides are TGTGCCAGCAGCGACTCCGCTTTCGGCCGGGAAAATGAAAAACTGTTTTTT. The full variable domain, with the rest looked up from reference TRBV9 and TRBJ1-4, is DSGVTQTPKHLITATGQRVTLRCSPRSGDLSVYWYQQSLDQGLQFLIQYYNGEERAKGNILERFSAQQFPDLHSELNLSSLELGDSALYFCASSDSAFGRENEKLFFGSGTQLSVL.

The rearrangement uses TRBV29-1 and TRBJ1-6; possible D gene TRBD1, 6 bases. The CDR3 sequence is 13 residues long. V was shortened by 4 bases and J by 3 bases, with 7 bases between the two germline ends. Germline V CDR1 and CDR2: SQVTM, ANQGSEA. CDR3 bases: TGCAGCGTTGCGGACAGCTATAATTCACCCCTCCACTTT. Protein sequence: CSVADSYNSPLHF.

V is TRBV28 and J is TRBJ1-5; unclear D gene. From germline, CDR1 is MDHEN and CDR2 SYDVKM. The CDR3 has 14 residues. V was clipped by 3 bases and J by 2 bases, with 8 bases between them. CDR3 protein: CASSFAGGNQPQHF. The CDR3 nucleotides are TGTGCCAGCAGTTTTGCGGGTGGCAATCAGCCCCAGCATTTT.

The V call is TRBV28, the J call TRBJ1-1; no definite D call. The germline V and J ends were trimmed by 2 bases and 1 base, with 11 bases remaining between them. This CDR3 comprises 15 residues. Germline-derived CDR1 and CDR2 are MDHEN and SYDVKM. The CDR3 reads CASSLPKRGNTEAFF. In DNA, the CDR3 is TGTGCCAGCAGTTTACCCAAGCGCGGGAACACTGAAGCTTTCTTT.

The chain employs TRBV5-1 and TRBJ2-5; no clear D gene. V was pared by 5 bases and J by 1 base, with 15 bases between. The CDR3 contains 15 residues. Germline CDR1 SGHRS, CDR2 YFSETQ. This CDR3 reads CASSSRLRGQETQYF. CDR3 nucleotides: TGCGCCAGCAGTTCTAGACTCCGAGGCCAAGAGACCCAGTACTTC.

This chain joins TRBV14 and TRBJ2-3; 8 bases are shared with TRBD2. The V gene end was trimmed by 6 bases and the J gene end by 4 bases; junction bases not matched to a gene: 15. Germline V gene lookup returns CDR1 SGHDN and CDR2 FVKESK. The CDR3 length is 17 residues. The CDR3 spells CASSYLPVTSVSDTQYF. The CDR3 coding sequence is TGTGCCAGCAGTTATCTCCCAGTGACTAGCGTGTCAGATACGCAGTATTTT.